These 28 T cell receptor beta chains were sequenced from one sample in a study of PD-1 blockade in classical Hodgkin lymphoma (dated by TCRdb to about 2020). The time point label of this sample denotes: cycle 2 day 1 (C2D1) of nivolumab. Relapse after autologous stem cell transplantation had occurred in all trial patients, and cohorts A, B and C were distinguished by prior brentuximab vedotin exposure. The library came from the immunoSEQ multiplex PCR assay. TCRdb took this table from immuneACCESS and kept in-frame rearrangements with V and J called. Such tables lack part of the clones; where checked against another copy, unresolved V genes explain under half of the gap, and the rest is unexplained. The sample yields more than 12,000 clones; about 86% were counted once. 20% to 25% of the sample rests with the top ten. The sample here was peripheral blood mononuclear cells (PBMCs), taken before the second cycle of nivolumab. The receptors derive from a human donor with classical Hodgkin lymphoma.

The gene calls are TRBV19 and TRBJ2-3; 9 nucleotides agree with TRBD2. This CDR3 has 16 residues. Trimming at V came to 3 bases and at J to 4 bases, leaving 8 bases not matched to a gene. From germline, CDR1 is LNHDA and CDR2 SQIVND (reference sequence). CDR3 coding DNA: TGTGCCAGTAGTATGGTGCGGGGGGGCCGCGCAGATACGCAGTATTTT. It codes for CASSMVRGGRADTQYF.

Here the CDR3 reads CASSLGPGGGLIETQYF. DNA of the CDR3: TGCGCCAGCAGCTTGGGACCCGGGGGGGGTCTGATAGAGACCCAGTACTTC. The chain combines TRBV5-1 with TRBJ2-5, with 8 nucleotides matching TRBD2. The CDR3 has 17 residues. Germline V gives CDR1 SGHRS, CDR2 YFSETQ. V trimming: 0 bases; J trimming: 4 bases; junction bases outside the gene matches: 11.

CDR3: CASSRPGLMSSYEQYF. The CDR3 DNA reads as TGTGCCAGCAGCCGCCCGGGACTAATGAGCTCCTACGAGCAGTACTTC. The chain has TRBV5-6 and TRBJ2-7; 7 bases map to TRBD2. The germline CDR1 and CDR2 sequences are SGHDT and YYEEEE. The CDR3 is 16 amino acids. V dropped 4 bases and J dropped 0; count of bases not matched to a gene: 10.

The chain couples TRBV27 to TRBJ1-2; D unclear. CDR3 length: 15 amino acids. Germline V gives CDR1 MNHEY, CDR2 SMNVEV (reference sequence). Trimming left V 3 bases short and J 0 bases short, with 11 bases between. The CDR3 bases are TGTGCCAGCAGTTTCAAGGCAGGTTCTAACTATGGCTACACCTTC. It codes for CASSFKAGSNYGYTF.

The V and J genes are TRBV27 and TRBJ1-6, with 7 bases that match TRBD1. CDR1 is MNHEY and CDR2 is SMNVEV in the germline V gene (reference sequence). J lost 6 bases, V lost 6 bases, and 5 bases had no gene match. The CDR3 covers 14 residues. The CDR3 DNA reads TGTGCCAGCAGCTGGACAGGCCCTAATTCACCCCTCCACTTT. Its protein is CASSWTGPNSPLHF.

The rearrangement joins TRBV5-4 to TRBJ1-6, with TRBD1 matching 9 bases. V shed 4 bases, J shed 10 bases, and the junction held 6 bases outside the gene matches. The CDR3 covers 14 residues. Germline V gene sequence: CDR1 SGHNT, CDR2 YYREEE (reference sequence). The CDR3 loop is CASSPGTGWSPLHF. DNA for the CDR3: TGTGCCAGCAGCCCGGGGACAGGGTGGTCACCCCTCCACTTT.

The CDR3 region is CASSTPAGGPLNEQFF. The CDR3 bases are TGTGCCAGTAGTACCCCGGCGGGGGGGCCCCTCAATGAGCAGTTCTTC. The V and J genes are TRBV19 and TRBJ2-1, with 9 bases fitting TRBD2. The CDR3 has 16 amino acids. Germline V lookup: CDR1 LNHDA, CDR2 SQIVND (reference sequence). With 4 bases clipped from V and 6 bases from J, the junction kept 10 bases outside the gene matches.

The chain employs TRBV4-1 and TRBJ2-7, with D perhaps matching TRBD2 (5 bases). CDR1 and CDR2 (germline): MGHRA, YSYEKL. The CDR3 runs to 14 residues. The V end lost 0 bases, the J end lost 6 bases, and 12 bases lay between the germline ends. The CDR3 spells CASSQDLVGGEQYF. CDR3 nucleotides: TGCGCCAGCAGCCAAGATCTGGTAGGAGGCGAGCAGTACTTC.

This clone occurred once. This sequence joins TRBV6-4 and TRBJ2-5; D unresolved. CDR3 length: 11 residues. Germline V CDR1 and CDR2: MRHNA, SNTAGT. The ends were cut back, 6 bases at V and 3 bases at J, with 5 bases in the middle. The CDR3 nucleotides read TGTGCCAGCAGATACAAAGAGACCCAGTACTTC. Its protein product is CASRYKETQYF.

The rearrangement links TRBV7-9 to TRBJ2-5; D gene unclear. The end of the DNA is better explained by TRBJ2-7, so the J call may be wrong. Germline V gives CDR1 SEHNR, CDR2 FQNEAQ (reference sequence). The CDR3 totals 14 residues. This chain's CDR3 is CASSSQVVSYEQYF. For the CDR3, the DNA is TGTGCCAGCAGCTCACAAGTGGTTTCCTACGAGCAGTACTTC.

CDR3 bases: TGTGCCAGCAGTTATAGTACGGATGGCTACACCTTC. Encoded protein: CASSYSTDGYTF. The chain links TRBV6-6 to TRBJ1-2; D unclear. CDR3 length: 12 amino acids. Per germline, CDR1 MNHNY and CDR2 SVGAGI (reference sequence). Trimming cost V 3 bases and J 6 bases, with 8 bases left between them.

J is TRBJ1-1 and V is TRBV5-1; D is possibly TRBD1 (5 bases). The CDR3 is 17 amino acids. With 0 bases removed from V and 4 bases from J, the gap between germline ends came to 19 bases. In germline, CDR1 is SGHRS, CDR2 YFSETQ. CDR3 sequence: CASSLGLGRDGGTEAFF. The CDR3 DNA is TGCGCCAGCAGCTTGGGGTTGGGGCGCGATGGGGGCACTGAAGCTTTCTTT.

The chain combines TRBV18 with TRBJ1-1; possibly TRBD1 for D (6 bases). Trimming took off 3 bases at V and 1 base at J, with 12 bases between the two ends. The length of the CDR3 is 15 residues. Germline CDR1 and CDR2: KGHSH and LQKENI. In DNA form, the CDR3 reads TGTGCCAGCTCACCGACAGGTTTTGGGAACACTGAAGCTTTCTTT. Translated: CASSPTGFGNTEAFF.

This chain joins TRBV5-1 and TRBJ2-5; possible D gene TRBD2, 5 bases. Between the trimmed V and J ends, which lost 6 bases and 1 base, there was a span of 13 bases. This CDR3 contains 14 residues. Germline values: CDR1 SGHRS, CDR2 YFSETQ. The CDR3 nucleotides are TGCGCCAGCACACTAGTATGGGGCCAAGAGACCCAGTACTTC. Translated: CASTLVWGQETQYF.

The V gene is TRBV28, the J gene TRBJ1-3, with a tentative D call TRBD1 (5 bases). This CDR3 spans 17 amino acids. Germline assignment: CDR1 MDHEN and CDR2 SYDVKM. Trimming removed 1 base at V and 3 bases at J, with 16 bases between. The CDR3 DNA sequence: TGTGCCAGCAGTTTATTATTGCAGGGAGCGCTTGGAAACACCATATATTTT. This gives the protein CASSLLLQGALGNTIYF.

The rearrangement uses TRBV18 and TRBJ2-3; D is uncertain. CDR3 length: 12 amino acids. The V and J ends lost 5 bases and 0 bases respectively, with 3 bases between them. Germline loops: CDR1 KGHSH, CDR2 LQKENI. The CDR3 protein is CASSSSTDTQYF. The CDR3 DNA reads TGTGCCAGCTCATCTAGCACAGATACGCAGTATTTT.

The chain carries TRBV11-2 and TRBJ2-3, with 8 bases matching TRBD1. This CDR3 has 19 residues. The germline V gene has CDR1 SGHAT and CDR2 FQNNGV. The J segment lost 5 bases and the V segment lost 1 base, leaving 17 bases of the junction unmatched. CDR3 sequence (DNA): TGTGCCAGCAGCTTAGGAAGGATCAGGGGGCAGTTTTTGGGAGATACGCAGTATTTT. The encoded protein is CASSLGRIRGQFLGDTQYF.

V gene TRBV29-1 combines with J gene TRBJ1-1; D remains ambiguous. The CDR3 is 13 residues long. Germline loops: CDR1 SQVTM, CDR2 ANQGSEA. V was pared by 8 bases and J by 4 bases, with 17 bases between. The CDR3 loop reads CSWRKGSATEAFF. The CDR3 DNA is TGCAGCTGGCGGAAGGGTTCTGCCACTGAAGCTTTCTTT.

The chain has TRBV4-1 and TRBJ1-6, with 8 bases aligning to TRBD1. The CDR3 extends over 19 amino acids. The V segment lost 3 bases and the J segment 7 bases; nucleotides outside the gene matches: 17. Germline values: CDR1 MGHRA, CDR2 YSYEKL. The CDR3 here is CASSQEPGQAVEVNSPLHF. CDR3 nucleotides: TGCGCCAGCAGCCAGGAGCCGGGACAGGCTGTAGAAGTAAATTCACCCCTCCACTTT.

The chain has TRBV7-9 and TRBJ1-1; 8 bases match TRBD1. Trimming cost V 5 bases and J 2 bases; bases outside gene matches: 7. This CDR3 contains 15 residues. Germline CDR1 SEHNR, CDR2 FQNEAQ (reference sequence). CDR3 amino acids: CASSRGQGINTEAFF. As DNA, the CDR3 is TGTGCCAGCAGCAGAGGACAGGGAATAAACACTGAAGCTTTCTTT.

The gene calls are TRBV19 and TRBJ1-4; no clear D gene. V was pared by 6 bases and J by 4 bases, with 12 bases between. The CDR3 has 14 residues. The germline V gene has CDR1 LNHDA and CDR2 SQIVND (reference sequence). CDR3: CASRTRALNEKLFF. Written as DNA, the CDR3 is TGTGCCAGTAGGACCCGGGCCCTTAATGAAAAACTGTTTTTT.

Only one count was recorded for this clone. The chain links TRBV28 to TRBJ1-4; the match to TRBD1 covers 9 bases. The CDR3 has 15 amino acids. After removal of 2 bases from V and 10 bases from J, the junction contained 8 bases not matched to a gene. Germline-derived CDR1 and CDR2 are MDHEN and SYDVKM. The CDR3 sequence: CASSLLPTGGGKLFF. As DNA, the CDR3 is TGTGCCAGCAGTTTACTTCCAACAGGGGGCGGAAAACTGTTTTTT.

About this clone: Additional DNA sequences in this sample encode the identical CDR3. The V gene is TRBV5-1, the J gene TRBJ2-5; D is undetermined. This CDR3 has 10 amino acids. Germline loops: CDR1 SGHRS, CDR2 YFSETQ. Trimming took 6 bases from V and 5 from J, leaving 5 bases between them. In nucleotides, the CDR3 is TGCGCCAGCAAGGAGGAGACCCAGTACTTC. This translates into CASKEETQYF.

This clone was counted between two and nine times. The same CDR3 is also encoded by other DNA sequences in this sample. The CDR3 sequence is CASRPDSNQPQHF. The CDR3 nucleotides are TGTGCCTCCCGGCCCGATAGCAATCAGCCCCAGCATTTT. J is TRBJ1-5 and V is TRBV28; the D is unclear. The V end lost 11 bases, the J end lost 0 bases, and 11 bases lay between the germline ends. Germline V gives CDR1 MDHEN, CDR2 SYDVKM. This CDR3 is built from 13 residues. Filled out from reference TRBV28 and TRBJ1-5, the complete variable domain reads DVKVTQSSRYLVKRTGEKVFLECVQDMDHENMFWYRQDPGLGLRLIYFSYDVKMKEKGDIPEGYSVSREKKERFSLILESASTNQTSMYLCASRPDSNQPQHFGDGTRLSIL.

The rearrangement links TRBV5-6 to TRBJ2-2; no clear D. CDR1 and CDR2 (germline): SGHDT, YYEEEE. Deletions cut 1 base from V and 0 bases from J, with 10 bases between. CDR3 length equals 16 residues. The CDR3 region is CASSLLGTANTGELFF. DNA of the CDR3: TGTGCCAGCAGCTTGCTGGGAACCGCGAACACCGGGGAGCTGTTTTTT.

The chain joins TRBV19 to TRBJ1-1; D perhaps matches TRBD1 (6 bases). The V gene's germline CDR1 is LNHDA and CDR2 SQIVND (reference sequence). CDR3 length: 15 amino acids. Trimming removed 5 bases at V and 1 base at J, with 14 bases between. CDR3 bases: TGTGCCAGTAGTCGAATCGACAGGCAGAACACTGAAGCTTTCTTT. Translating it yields CASSRIDRQNTEAFF.

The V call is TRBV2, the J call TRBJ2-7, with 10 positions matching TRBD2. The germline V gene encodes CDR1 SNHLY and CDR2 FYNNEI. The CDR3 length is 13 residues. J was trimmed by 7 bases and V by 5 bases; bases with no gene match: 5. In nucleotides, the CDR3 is TGTGCCAGCAGTTATATAGCGGGGGGAGAGCAGTACTTC. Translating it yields CASSYIAGGEQYF.

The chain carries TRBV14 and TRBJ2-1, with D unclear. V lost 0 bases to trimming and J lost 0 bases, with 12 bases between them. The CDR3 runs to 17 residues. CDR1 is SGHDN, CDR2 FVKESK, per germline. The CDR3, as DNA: TGTGCCAGCAGCCAAGATTTTGGCTATTACTCCTACAATGAGCAGTTCTTC. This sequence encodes CASSQDFGYYSYNEQFF.